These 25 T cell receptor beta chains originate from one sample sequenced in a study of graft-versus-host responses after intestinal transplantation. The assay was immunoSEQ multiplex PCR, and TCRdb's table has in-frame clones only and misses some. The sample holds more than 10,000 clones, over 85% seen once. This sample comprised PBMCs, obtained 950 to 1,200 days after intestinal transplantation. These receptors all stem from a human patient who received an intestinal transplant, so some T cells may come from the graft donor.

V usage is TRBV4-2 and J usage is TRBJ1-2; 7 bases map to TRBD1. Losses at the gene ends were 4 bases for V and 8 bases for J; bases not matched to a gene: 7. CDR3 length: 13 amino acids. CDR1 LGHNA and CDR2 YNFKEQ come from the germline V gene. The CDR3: CASSPGGNSGYTF. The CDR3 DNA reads TGTGCCAGCAGCCCAGGGGGGAATTCAGGCTACACCTTC.

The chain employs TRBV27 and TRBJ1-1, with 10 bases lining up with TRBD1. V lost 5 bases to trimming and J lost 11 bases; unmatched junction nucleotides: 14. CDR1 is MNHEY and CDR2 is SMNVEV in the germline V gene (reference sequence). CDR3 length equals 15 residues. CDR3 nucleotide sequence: TGTGCCAGCAGTCCGGGACAGGGGAGACCTTATGGGGCTTTCTTT. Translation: CASSPGQGRPYGAFF.

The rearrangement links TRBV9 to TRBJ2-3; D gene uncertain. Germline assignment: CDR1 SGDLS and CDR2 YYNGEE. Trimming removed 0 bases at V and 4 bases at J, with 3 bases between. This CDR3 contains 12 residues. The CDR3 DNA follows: TGTGCCAGCAGCGTAGAAGCAGATACGCAGTATTTT. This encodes CASSVEADTQYF.

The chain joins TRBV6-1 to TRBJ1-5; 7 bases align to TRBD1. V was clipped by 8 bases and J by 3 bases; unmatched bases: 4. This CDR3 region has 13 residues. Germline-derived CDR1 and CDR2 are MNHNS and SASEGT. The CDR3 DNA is TGTGCCAGCCAAGGGACAGCCAATCAGCCCCAGCATTTT. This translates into CASQGTANQPQHF.

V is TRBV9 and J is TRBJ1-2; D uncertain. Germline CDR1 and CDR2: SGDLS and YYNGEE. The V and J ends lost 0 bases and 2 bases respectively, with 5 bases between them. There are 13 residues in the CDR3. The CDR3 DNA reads TGTGCCAGCAGCGTAGGTATGAACTATGGCTACACCTTC. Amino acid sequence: CASSVGMNYGYTF.

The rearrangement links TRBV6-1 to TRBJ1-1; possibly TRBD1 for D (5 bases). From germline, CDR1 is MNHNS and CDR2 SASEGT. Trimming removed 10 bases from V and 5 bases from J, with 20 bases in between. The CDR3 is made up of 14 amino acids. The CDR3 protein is CATPRGGSGTEAFF. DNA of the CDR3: TGTGCCACTCCTCGGGGGGGGAGTGGGACTGAAGCTTTCTTT.

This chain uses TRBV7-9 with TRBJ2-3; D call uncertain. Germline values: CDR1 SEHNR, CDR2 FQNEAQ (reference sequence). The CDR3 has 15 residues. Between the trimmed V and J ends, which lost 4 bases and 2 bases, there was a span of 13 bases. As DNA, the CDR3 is TGTGCCAGCAGCTGGACCGAGAGACCCACAGATACGCAGTATTTT. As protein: CASSWTERPTDTQYF. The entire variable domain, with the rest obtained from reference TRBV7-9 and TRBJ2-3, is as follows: DTGVSQNPRHKITKRGQNVTFRCDPISEHNRLYWYRQTLGQGPEFLTYFQNEAQLEKSRLLSDRFSAERPKGSFSTLEIQRTEQGDSAMYLCASSWTERPTDTQYFGPGTRLTVL.

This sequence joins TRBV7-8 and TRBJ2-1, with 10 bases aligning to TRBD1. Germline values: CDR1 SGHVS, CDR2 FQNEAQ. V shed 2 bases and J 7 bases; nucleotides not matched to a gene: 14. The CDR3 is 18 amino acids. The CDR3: CASSLSVGLTGGENEQFF. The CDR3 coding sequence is TGTGCCAGCAGCTTATCAGTCGGATTGACAGGGGGCGAGAATGAGCAGTTCTTC.

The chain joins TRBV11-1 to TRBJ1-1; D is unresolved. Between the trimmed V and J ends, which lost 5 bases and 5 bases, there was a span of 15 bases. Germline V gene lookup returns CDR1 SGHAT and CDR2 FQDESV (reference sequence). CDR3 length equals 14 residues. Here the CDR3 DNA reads TGTGCCAGCAGCCGACCCGGGTCGAGGACTGAAGCTTTCTTT. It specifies CASSRPGSRTEAFF.

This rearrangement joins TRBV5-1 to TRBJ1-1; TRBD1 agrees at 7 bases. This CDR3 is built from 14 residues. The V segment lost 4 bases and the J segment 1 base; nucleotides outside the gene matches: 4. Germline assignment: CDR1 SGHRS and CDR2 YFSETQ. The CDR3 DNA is TGCGCCAGCAGCCCAGGACAGGCGAACACTGAAGCTTTCTTT. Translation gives CASSPGQANTEAFF.

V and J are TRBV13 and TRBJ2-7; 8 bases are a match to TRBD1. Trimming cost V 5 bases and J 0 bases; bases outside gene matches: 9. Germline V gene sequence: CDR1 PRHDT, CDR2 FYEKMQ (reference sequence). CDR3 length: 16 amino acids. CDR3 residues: CASSTRTGSSSYEQYF. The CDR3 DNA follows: TGTGCCAGCAGCACCAGGACAGGGTCGAGCTCCTACGAGCAGTACTTC.

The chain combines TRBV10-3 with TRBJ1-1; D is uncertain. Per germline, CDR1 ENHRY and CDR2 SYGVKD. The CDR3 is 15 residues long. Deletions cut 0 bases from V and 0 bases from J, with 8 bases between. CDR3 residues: CAISESESLNTEAFF. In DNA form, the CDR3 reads TGTGCCATCAGTGAGTCGGAAAGCCTGAACACTGAAGCTTTCTTT.

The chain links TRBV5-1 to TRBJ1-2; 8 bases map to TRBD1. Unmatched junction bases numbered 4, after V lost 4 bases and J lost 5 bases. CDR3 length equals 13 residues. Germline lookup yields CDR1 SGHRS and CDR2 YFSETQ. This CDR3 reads CASSVDRGYGYTF. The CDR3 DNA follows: TGCGCCAGCAGCGTTGACAGGGGTTATGGCTACACCTTC.

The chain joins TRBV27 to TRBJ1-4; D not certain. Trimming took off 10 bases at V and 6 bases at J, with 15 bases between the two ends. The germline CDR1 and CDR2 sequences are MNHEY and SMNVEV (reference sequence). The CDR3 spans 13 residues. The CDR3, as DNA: TGTGCCACCACCGGAGGTGGGGATGAAAAACTGTTTTTT. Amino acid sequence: CATTGGGDEKLFF.

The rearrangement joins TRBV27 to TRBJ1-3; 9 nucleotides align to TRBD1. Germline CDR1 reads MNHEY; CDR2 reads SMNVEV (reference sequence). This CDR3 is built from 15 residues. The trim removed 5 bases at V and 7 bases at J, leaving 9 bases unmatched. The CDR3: CASSPYSGTGNTIYF. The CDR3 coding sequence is TGTGCCAGCAGTCCCTACTCCGGGACAGGGAACACCATATATTTT.

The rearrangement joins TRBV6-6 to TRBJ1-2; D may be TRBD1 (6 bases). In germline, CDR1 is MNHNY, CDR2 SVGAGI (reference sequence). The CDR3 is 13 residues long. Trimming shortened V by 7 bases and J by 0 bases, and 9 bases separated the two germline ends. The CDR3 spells CASTRGANYGYTF. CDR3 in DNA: TGTGCCAGCACCAGGGGAGCTAACTATGGCTACACCTTC.

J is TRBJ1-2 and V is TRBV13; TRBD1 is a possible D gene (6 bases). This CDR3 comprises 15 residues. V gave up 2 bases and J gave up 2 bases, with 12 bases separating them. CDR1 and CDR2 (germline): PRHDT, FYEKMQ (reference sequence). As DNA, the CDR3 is TGTGCCAGCAGCTTAAATCAGGGGCTGAACTATGGCTACACCTTC. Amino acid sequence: CASSLNQGLNYGYTF. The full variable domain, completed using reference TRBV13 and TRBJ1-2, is AAGVIQSPRHLIKEKRETATLKCYPIPRHDTVYWYQQGPGQDPQFLISFYEKMQSDKGSIPDRFSAQQFSDYHSELNMSSLELGDSALYFCASSLNQGLNYGYTFGSGTRLTVV.

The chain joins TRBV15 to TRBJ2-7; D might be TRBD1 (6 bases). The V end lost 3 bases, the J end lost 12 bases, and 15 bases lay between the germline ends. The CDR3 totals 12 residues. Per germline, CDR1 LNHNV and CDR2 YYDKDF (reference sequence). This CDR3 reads CATSRQDSLPYF. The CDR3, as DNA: TGTGCCACCAGCAGGCAGGACAGTCTCCCGTACTTC.

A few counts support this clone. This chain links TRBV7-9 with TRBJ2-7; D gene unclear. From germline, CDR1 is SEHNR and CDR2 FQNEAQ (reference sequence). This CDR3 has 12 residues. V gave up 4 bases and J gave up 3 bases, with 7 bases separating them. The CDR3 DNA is TGTGCCAGCAGCTCGGGTTACTACGAGCAGTACTTC. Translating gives CASSSGYYEQYF.

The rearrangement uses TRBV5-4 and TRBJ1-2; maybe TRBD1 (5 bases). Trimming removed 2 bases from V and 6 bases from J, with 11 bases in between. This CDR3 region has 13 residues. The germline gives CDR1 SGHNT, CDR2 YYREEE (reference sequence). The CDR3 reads CASSFGDSDGYTF. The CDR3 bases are TGTGCCAGCAGCTTCGGAGACAGTGATGGCTACACCTTC.

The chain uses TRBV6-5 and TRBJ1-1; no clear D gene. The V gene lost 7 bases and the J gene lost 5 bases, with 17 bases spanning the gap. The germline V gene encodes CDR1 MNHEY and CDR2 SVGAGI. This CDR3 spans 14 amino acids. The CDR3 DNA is TGTGCCAGCACCCGACCGGGAGTTCGGACTGAAGCTTTCTTT. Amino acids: CASTRPGVRTEAFF.

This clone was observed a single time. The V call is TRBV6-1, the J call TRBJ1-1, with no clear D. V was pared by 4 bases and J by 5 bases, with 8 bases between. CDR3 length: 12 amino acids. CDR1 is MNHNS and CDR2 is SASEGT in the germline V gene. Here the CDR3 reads CASSVLGTEAFF. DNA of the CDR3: TGTGCCAGCAGTGTGCTCGGGACTGAAGCTTTCTTT.

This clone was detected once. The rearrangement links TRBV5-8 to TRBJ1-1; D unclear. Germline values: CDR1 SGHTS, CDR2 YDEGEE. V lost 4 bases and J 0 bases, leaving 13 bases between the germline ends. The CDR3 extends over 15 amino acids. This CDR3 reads CASSPPTAMNTEAFF. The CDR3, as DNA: TGTGCCAGCAGCCCACCGACCGCGATGAACACTGAAGCTTTCTTT.

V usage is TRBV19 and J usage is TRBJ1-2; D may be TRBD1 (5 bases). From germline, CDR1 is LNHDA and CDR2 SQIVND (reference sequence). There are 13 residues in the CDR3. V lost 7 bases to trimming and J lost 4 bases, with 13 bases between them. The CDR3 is CASTKGRFYGYTF. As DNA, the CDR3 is TGTGCCAGTACCAAGGGACGGTTCTATGGCTACACCTTC.

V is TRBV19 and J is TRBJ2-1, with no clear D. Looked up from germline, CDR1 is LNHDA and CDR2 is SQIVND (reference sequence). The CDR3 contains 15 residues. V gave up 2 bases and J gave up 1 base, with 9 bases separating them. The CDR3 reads CASSISVGSYNEQFF. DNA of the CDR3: TGTGCCAGTAGTATAAGTGTCGGGTCCTACAATGAGCAGTTCTTC.